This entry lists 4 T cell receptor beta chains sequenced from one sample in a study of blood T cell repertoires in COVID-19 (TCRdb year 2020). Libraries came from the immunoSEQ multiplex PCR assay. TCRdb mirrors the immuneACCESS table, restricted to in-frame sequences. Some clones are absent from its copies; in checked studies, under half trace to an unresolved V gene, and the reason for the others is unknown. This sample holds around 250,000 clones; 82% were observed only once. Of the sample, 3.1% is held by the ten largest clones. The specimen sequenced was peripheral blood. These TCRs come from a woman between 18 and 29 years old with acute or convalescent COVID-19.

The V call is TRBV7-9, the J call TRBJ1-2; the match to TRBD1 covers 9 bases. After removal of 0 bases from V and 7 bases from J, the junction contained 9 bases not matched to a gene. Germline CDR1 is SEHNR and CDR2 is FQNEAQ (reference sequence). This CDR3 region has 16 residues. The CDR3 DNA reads TGTGCCAGCAGCTTAGCGCTTAACAGGGGGCGGCGTGGCTACACCTTC. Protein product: CASSLALNRGRRGYTF.

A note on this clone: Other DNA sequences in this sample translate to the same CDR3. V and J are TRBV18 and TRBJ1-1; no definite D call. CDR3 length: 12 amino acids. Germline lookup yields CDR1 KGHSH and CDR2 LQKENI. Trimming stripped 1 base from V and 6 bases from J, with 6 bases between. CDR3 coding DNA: TGTGCCAGCTCACCACGCCAGTCTGAAGCTTTCTTT. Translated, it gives CASSPRQSEAFF. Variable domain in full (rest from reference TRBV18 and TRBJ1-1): NAGVMQNPRHLVRRRGQEARLRCSPMKGHSHVYWYRQLPEEGLKFMVYLQKENIIDESGMPKERFSAEFPKEGPSILRIQQVVRGDSAAYFCASSPRQSEAFFGQGTRLTVV.

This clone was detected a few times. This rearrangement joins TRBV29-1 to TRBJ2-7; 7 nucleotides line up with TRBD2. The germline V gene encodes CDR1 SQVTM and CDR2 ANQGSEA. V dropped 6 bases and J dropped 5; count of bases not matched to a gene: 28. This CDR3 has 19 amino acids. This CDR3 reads CSVLVAGGKKGAGFNEQYF. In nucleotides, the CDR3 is TGCAGCGTCTTGGTGGCAGGCGGGAAAAAGGGAGCGGGATTCAACGAGCAGTACTTC.

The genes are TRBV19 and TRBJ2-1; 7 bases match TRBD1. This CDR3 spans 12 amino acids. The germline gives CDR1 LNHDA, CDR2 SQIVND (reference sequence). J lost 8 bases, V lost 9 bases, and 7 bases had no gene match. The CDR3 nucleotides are TGTGCCAGCGCGGATACAGGGGATGAGCAGTTCTTC. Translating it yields CASADTGDEQFF.